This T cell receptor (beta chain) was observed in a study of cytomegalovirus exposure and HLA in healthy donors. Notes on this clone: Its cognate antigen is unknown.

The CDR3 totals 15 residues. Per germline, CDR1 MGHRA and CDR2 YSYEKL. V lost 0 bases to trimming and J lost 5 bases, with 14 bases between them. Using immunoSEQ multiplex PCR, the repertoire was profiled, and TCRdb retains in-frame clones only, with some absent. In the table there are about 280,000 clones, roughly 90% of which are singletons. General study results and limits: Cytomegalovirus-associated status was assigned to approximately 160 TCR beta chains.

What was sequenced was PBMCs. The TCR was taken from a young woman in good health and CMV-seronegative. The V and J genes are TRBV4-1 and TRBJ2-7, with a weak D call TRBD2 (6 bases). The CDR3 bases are TGCGCCAGCAGCCAAGACGAGACGGGGGTAGACGAGCAGTACTTC. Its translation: CASSQDETGVDEQYF.